This T cell receptor (beta chain) was obtained from a study of radiation and T cells in renal cell carcinoma (dated by TCRdb to the early 2020s). With respect to the entire study: Samples were obtained from a clinical trial, in which 15 Gy stereotactic body radiation therapy was delivered to primary renal cell carcinomas and nephrectomy was performed 4 weeks later. Across all 55 or so samples, 4,016,671 unique CDR3 nucleotide sequences, encoding 2,658,974 unique CDR3 amino acid sequences, were identified. TCR beta sequencing covered 50 to 55 samples in total, comprising some 26 tumors and around 27 peripheral blood samples. Summary of the overall study and its limitations: Dynamics of the blood repertoire were not tracked past 4 weeks after treatment. Because pretreatment tumor biopsies were not available, the study could not determine whether clonotypes were already present within the tumor at baseline. Because the trial had a single-armed design, the trial could not examine how radiation dose or scheduling affected the TCR repertoire. In blood, the top tumor clonotypes increased from baseline to 2 weeks after radiation and then shrank by 4 weeks, which suggests a temporary expansion of tumor-resident clones.

According to the germline V gene, CDR1 reads SGHDT and CDR2 reads YYEEEE. The junction shows trimming of 3 bases on V and 2 bases on J, and the gene matches do not reach 6 bases of it. Taken from cysteine to phenylalanine, the CDR3 has 16 residues. Left in the record is the CDR3 DNA by itself, 48 bases read in frame from the first base. The intended sense of this specimen's time point label: baseline pretreatment blood. This specimen's treatment or condition label, interpreted: 15 Gy SBRT to primary tumor, nephrectomy 4 weeks later. To follow tumor-enriched clonotypes, serial peripheral blood was collected from radiation-treated patients at baseline and at 2 weeks and 4 weeks after SBRT. Every patient's renal cell carcinoma showed clear cell pathology. The QIAamp DNA Blood Mini Kit (Qiagen) was used to prepare genomic DNA for TCR sequencing. The analyses included just those samples that passed every quality control check.

Concerning this clone itself: Its antigen remains undetermined. Base-call qualities are not available, and no considerably larger clone is one nucleotide away.

The immunoSEQ kit was used, according to the manufacturer's recommendations, to generate TCR beta libraries from genomic DNA. Library preparation used a first multiplex PCR with proprietary primers, then a second PCR adding unique barcodes, with bead cleanups after each round. Each sample batch included a kit-provided positive control reaction and a negative control reaction. The final libraries underwent checking on an Agilent 4200 TapeStation D1000 ScreenTape, volumetric pooling, and quantification by qPCR. An Illumina NextSeq500 fitted with a MidOutput 150-cycle cartridge performed the sequencing, running 156 Read1 cycles and 15 Index1 cycles with the kit's custom primers. The pooled library was loaded at roughly 0.9 pM with 20% PhiX control spiked in. As for the original processing: Vendor-processed data were analyzed in R, with a clonotype defined as all T cells sharing the same CDR3 nucleotide sequence. In the clone abundance analyses, frequencies in each sample were normalized to that sample's 10,000 most abundant clones. Public T cell clones, averaging fewer than five per sample, were removed before analysis. An abundance difference of at least 32-fold between compartments was the criterion for calling clonotypes tumor-enriched or baseline blood-enriched. A beta-binomial differential abundance model was used to identify clonotypes that expanded or contracted between blood time points. Tumor-blood repertoire similarity was measured with the Baroni-Urbani and Buser coefficient, and groups were compared using two-tailed Wilcoxon tests in R. The table was pulled from immuneACCESS by TCRdb, which kept in-frame rearrangements only. Such tables lose some clones; where checked, under half of the loss comes from unresolved V genes, and the rest has no known cause. V and J calls and clone size are copied from that table; D and trimming were computed from the DNA. A total of around 140,000 clones appear in this sample, less than 85% of them only once. Jointly, the top ten make up around a quarter of the sample.

This receptor was obtained from a woman aged 50 to 60 with renal cell carcinoma. Source: blood, taken from a patient whose treatment included radiotherapy and nephrectomy. The rearranged chain carries TRBV5-6 and TRBJ1-5; TRBD1 matches 9 bases in the middle. The DNA sequence is as follows: TGTGCCAGCAGCTGGGGACAGGGAGGAGGCAATCAGCCCCAGCATTTT. Its translation is CASSWGQGGGNQPQHF.